This T cell receptor (beta chain) was identified during a study of control samples from healthy donors and cancer patients. The CDR3 has 20 amino acids. The germline V gene encodes CDR1 MNHEY and CDR2 SVGEGT. Trimming pared 0 bases from V and 0 bases from J, leaving 21 bases between. The data were produced by immunoSEQ multiplex PCR, yet TCRdb's version contains in-frame clones alone and is incomplete. The sample lists about 40,000 clones, about 90% occurring once. Specimen: blood. V gene TRBV6-2 or TRBV6-3 combines with J gene TRBJ2-1, with D possibly being TRBD1 (7 bases). The receptor was derived from a woman aged 45-60 years in good health. The CDR3 protein is CASSYSKVWAGGSSYNEQFF. CDR3 DNA sequence: TGTGCCAGCAGTTACTCGAAGGTTTGGGCAGGGGGGAGCTCCTACAATGAGCAGTTCTTC.